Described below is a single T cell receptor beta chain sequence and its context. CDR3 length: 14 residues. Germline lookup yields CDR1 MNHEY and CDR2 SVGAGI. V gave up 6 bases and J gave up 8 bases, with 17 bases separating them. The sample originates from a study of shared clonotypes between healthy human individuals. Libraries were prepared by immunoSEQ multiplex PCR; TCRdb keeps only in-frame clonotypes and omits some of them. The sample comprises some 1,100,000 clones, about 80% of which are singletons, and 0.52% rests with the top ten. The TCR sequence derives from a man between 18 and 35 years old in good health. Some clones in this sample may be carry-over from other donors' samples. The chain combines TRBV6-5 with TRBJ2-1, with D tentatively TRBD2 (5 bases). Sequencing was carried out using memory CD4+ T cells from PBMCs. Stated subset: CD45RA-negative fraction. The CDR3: CASSSNGIFDEQFF. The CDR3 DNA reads TGTGCCAGCAGCTCCAACGGGATTTTCGATGAGCAGTTCTTC.